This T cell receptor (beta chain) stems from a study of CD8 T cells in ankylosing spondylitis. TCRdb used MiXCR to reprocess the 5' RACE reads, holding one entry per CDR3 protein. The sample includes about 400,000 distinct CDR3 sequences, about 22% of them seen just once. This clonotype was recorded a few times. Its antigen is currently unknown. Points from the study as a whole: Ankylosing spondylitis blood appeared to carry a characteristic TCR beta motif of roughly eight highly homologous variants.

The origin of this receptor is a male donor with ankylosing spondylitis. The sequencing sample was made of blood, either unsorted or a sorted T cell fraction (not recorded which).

Here the CDR3 DNA reads TGTGCCAGCAGCATCCGACAGGGGAGGAGGGGGGCCAACGTCCTGACTTTC. Translation: CASSIRQGRRGANVLTF. The chain links TRBV7-9 to TRBJ2-6; 8 nucleotides match TRBD1. This CDR3 is built from 17 residues. V shed 5 bases and J 4 bases; nucleotides not matched to a gene: 10. The germline CDR1 and CDR2 sequences are SEHNR and FQNEAQ (reference sequence).